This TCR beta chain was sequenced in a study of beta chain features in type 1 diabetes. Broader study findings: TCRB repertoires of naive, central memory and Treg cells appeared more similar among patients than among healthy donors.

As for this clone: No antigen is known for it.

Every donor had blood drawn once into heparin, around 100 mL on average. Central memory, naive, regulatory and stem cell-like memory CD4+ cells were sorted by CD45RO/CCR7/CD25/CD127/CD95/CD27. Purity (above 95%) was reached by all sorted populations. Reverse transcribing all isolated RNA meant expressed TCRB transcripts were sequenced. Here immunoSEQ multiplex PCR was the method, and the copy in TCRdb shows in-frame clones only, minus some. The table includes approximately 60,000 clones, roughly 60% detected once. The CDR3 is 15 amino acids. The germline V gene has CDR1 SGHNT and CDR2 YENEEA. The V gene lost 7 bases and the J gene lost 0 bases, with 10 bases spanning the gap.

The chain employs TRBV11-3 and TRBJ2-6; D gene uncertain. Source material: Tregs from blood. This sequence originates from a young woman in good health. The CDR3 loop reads CASIRESSGANVLTF. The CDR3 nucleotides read TGTGCCAGCATCCGTGAGAGCTCTGGGGCCAACGTCCTGACTTTC.